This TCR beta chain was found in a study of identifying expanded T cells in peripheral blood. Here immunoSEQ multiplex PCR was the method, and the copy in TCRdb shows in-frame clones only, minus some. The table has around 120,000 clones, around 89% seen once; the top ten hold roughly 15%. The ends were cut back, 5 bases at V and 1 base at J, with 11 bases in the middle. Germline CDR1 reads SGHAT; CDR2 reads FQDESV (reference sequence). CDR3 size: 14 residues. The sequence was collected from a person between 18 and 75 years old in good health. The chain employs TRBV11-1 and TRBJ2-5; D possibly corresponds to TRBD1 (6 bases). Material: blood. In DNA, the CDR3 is TGTGCCAGCAGCCCTACAGGGCGCCAAGAGACCCAGTACTTC. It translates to CASSPTGRQETQYF. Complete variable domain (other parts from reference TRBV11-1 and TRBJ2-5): EAEVAQSPRYKITEKSQAVAFWCDPISGHATLYWYRQILGQGPELLVQFQDESVVDDSQLPKDRFSAERLKGVDSTLKIQPAELGDSAMYLCASSPTGRQETQYFGPGTRLLVL.